This T cell receptor beta chain appears in the sequencing data of a study of T cells in Graves' hyperthyroidism and ophthalmopathy. Whole-study context: Peripheral blood was taken when the disease was first diagnosed, before any treatment began.

Diagnosis of hyperthyroidism was new in patients aged 18 to 65, and its duration was under 2 months. Diagnostic assessment was based on clinical symptoms, serum thyroxine and TRAb, thyroid ultrasound and orbital computed tomography. It was approximately 9.7 ml of fresh peripheral blood that supplied the PBMCs. TCR beta CDR3 regions were amplified from RNA. Carried out on the TCR CDR3, a first-round RT-PCR used the HTBI primer set. One entry per CDR3 protein, called by TCRdb with MiXCR from the multiplex PCR reads. The sample includes hundreds of thousands of distinct CDR3 sequences, about 15% of them seen just once. The CDR3 is made up of 11 amino acids. Trimming took off 8 bases at V and 8 bases at J, with 10 bases between the two ends. CDR1 and CDR2 from the germline V gene are MGHDK and SYGVNS.

Sequenced material: blood. The chain uses TRBV25-1 and TRBJ2-1; no clear D. The TCR was taken from a young woman with Graves' hyperthyroidism. CDR3 in amino acids: CASGRLDEQFF. CDR3 coding DNA: TGTGCCAGCGGAAGGTTGGATGAGCAGTTCTTC. Drawing the rest from reference TRBV25-1 and TRBJ2-1, the complete variable domain is EADIYQTPRYLVIGTGKKITLECSQTMGHDKMYWYQQDPGMELHLIHYSYGVNSTEKGDLSSESTVSRIRTEHFPLTLESARPSHTSQYLCASGRLDEQFFGPGTRLTVL.